The 27 T cell receptor beta chains presented below share a single source sample, sequenced in a study of blood T cell repertoires in COVID-19. TCRdb's table, derived via immunoSEQ multiplex PCR, lists solely in-frame clones and lacks some. This table holds under 300,000 clones, about 86% found once. Specimen: peripheral blood. These TCRs come from a woman older than 75 with acute or convalescent COVID-19.

V gene TRBV19 combines with J gene TRBJ2-6; D is possibly TRBD1 (6 bases). CDR1 and CDR2 (germline): LNHDA, SQIVND (reference sequence). V was trimmed by 3 bases and J by 2 bases, leaving 20 bases between them. This CDR3 region has 19 residues. CDR3 residues: CASSIIGFQGFTGANVLTF. In DNA, the CDR3 is TGTGCCAGTAGTATCATTGGTTTTCAGGGGTTCACTGGGGCCAACGTCCTGACTTTC.

CDR3 sequence reads: CASSLRTGGFGGNTIYF. The CDR3 region has the DNA TGCGCCAGCAGCCTGAGGACAGGGGGCTTTGGAGGAAACACCATATATTTT. The genes are TRBV5-1 and TRBJ1-3; 11 bases are shared with TRBD1. This CDR3 comprises 17 residues. V lost 4 bases and J lost 4; bases outside the gene matches: 10. Germline V gene lookup returns CDR1 SGHRS and CDR2 YFSETQ.

The gene calls are TRBV28 and TRBJ2-7; 7 bases are shared with TRBD1. CDR3 size: 15 residues. V gave up 5 bases and J gave up 9 bases; unmatched junction bases: 16. From germline, CDR1 is MDHEN and CDR2 SYDVKM. CDR3 in amino acids: CASSRYGTEIRGQYF. Here the CDR3 DNA reads TGTGCCAGCAGTCGGTACGGGACAGAGATACGAGGGCAGTACTTC.

The V call is TRBV2, the J call TRBJ1-4; no firm D call. Germline CDR1 is SNHLY and CDR2 is FYNNEI. With 1 base removed from V and 2 bases from J, the gap between germline ends came to 8 bases. This CDR3 is 15 amino acids long. DNA of the CDR3: TGTGCCAGCAGTGAAGGAAGGGAGACTAATGAAAAACTGTTTTTT. This encodes CASSEGRETNEKLFF.

The rearrangement joins TRBV15 to TRBJ2-5, with TRBD1 matching over 7 bases. Germline CDR1 is LNHNV and CDR2 is YYDKDF (reference sequence). V was pared by 2 bases and J by 7 bases, with 10 bases of the junction left unmatched. There are 15 residues in the CDR3. The CDR3 nucleotides read TGTGCCACCAGCAGACCCCGGGACAGCGGCGGGACCCAGTACTTC. The encoded protein is CATSRPRDSGGTQYF.

The J gene is TRBJ2-7, the V gene TRBV6-5; TRBD2 agrees at 7 bases. There are 15 residues in the CDR3. Germline lookup yields CDR1 MNHEY and CDR2 SVGAGI. With 5 bases clipped from V and 4 bases from J, the junction kept 11 bases outside the gene matches. The DNA for the CDR3 is TGTGCCAGCAGTCCGTCCTCTGAGCGGGGTTACGAGCAGTACTTC. It encodes CASSPSSERGYEQYF.

CDR3 DNA sequence: TGCGCCAGCAGCTTCTTAGCGGGGACTAGCACAGATACGCAGTATTTT. Its translation: CASSFLAGTSTDTQYF. This chain joins TRBV5-1 and TRBJ2-3; TRBD2 matches 8 bases. The CDR3 covers 16 residues. Trimming took 2 bases from V and 0 from J; bases not matched to a gene: 5. Germline lookup yields CDR1 SGHRS and CDR2 YFSETQ.

The chain is built from TRBV6-5 and TRBJ1-1; D might be TRBD1 (5 bases). Germline assignment: CDR1 MNHEY and CDR2 SVGAGI. The CDR3 runs 12 residues. Trimming shortened V by 8 bases and J by 7 bases, and 14 bases separated the two germline ends. The CDR3 DNA reads as TGTGCCAGCTTTAGGGGCACCGATGAAGCTTTCTTT. Translating it yields CASFRGTDEAFF.

This clone has just a few counts. The chain uses TRBV5-1 and TRBJ2-5, with TRBD1 matching 7 bases. V dropped 5 bases and J dropped 2; count of bases not matched to a gene: 6. Germline CDR1 and CDR2: SGHRS and YFSETQ. CDR3 size: 14 residues. The CDR3 reads CASRPPGGQETQYF. CDR3 DNA sequence: TGCGCCAGCAGACCCCCAGGGGGACAAGAGACCCAGTACTTC.

The chain uses TRBV9 and TRBJ2-5, with D uncertain. The V gene's germline CDR1 is SGDLS and CDR2 YYNGEE. V was pared by 0 bases and J by 1 base, with 7 bases between. The CDR3 contains 14 residues. CDR3 DNA sequence: TGTGCCAGCAGCGTAGGTTCAGTCCAAGAGACCCAGTACTTC. Translation gives CASSVGSVQETQYF.

The V gene is TRBV7-9, the J gene TRBJ1-1; tentative D call: TRBD1 (5 bases). Trimming cost V 5 bases and J 4 bases, with 11 bases left between them. The CDR3 extends over 13 amino acids. The germline V gene encodes CDR1 SEHNR and CDR2 FQNEAQ (reference sequence). The CDR3 bases are TGTGCCAGCAGCCCCCGACAGCTCACTGAAGCTTTCTTT. Protein product: CASSPRQLTEAFF. Drawing the rest from reference TRBV7-9 and TRBJ1-1, the complete variable domain is DTGVSQNPRHKITKRGQNVTFRCDPISEHNRLYWYRQTLGQGPEFLTYFQNEAQLEKSRLLSDRFSAERPKGSFSTLEIQRTEQGDSAMYLCASSPRQLTEAFFGQGTRLTVV.

J is TRBJ1-1 and V is TRBV3-1 (or the pseudogene TRBV3-2); 9 bases fit TRBD1. CDR1 is LGHDT, CDR2 YNNKEL, per germline (reference sequence). The CDR3 covers 12 residues. Losses at the gene ends were 7 bases for V and 10 bases for J; bases not matched to a gene: 7. Written as DNA, the CDR3 is TGTGCCAGCAAAACAGGGGGCGAACCAGCTTTCTTT. Protein: CASKTGGEPAFF.

The chain employs TRBV5-1 and TRBJ2-5; TRBD1 matches 9 bases. V shed 7 bases and J 5 bases; nucleotides not matched to a gene: 9. Germline CDR1 SGHRS, CDR2 YFSETQ. This CDR3 is 14 amino acids long. The CDR3 loop is CASRAGTGRETQYF. The DNA of the CDR3 is TGCGCCAGCCGCGCCGGGACAGGGAGGGAGACCCAGTACTTC.

This clone showed up just a few times. The chain links TRBV2 to TRBJ1-2, with a tentative D call TRBD1 (6 bases). The CDR3 consists of 13 residues. Germline CDR1 SNHLY, CDR2 FYNNEI. Trimming removed 10 bases at V and 2 bases at J, with 14 bases between. The CDR3: CATAGAHNYGYTF. In nucleotides, the CDR3 is TGTGCCACCGCGGGGGCCCACAACTATGGCTACACCTTC.

The CDR3 DNA reads TGTGCCAGCAGTTACTCGACGACTGGCGGGGAGCTGTTTTTT. It translates to CASSYSTTGGELFF. The chain carries TRBV6-6 and TRBJ2-2; D not certain. The CDR3 runs 14 residues. Trimming cost V 0 bases and J 7 bases, with 9 bases left between them. CDR1 is MNHNY and CDR2 is SVGAGI in the germline V gene (reference sequence).

The chain couples TRBV27 to TRBJ2-7; maybe TRBD1 (8 bases). The CDR3 is 14 amino acids. The ends were cut back, 5 bases at V and 5 bases at J, with 16 bases in the middle. Germline CDR1 MNHEY, CDR2 SMNVEV (reference sequence). The CDR3 sequence is CASSDRGAGDEQYF. The CDR3 DNA reads TGTGCCAGCAGTGACAGGGGCGCGGGAGACGAGCAGTACTTC.

This sequence joins TRBV28 and TRBJ1-5; no firm D call. CDR1 and CDR2 from the germline V gene are MDHEN and SYDVKM. This CDR3 has 12 residues. V lost 10 bases and J 5 bases, leaving 12 bases between the germline ends. The CDR3, as DNA: TGTGCCATCCTGTCCGGAGATCAGCCCCAGCATTTT. The encoded protein is CAILSGDQPQHF.

The rearrangement links TRBV11-3 to TRBJ1-1; TRBD1 agrees at 9 bases. This CDR3 spans 14 amino acids. V shed 5 bases and J 3 bases; nucleotides not matched to a gene: 4. The germline CDR1 and CDR2 sequences are SGHNT and YENEEA. CDR3 amino acids: CASSPQGADTEAFF. The CDR3 coding sequence is TGTGCCAGCAGCCCACAGGGGGCGGACACTGAAGCTTTCTTT.

This clone has just one count. The chain has TRBV7-6 and TRBJ1-4; weak D call: TRBD1 (6 bases). CDR3 length: 16 residues. The germline CDR1 and CDR2 sequences are SGHVS and FNYEAQ. V lost 1 base to trimming and J lost 10 bases, with 19 bases between them. CDR3: CASSLGGTSNGRKLFF. The CDR3 nucleotides read TGTGCCAGCAGCTTAGGTGGGACATCAAACGGCCGAAAACTGTTTTTT.

The chain joins TRBV4-2 to TRBJ1-4, with no clear D. CDR3 length: 15 residues. Germline V gene data show CDR1 as LGHNA and CDR2 as YNFKEQ. The V gene lost 4 bases and the J gene lost 8 bases, with 17 bases spanning the gap. CDR3 sequence: CASSLRRADGEKLFF. CDR3 coding DNA: TGTGCCAGCAGCCTCAGGCGGGCGGATGGCGAAAAACTGTTTTTT.

V and J are TRBV5-1 and TRBJ2-1; perhaps TRBD1 as D (6 bases). The CDR3 spans 16 residues. The V gene's germline CDR1 is SGHRS and CDR2 YFSETQ. Trimming took 0 bases from V and 5 from J, leaving 15 bases between them. The CDR3 reads CASSLGPSTGDNEQFF. CDR3 nucleotide sequence: TGCGCCAGCAGCTTGGGACCCTCGACAGGAGACAATGAGCAGTTCTTC.

V and J are TRBV2 and TRBJ2-7; D is unresolved. Germline V CDR1 and CDR2: SNHLY, FYNNEI. V gave up 1 base and J gave up 9 bases, with 7 bases separating them. This CDR3 has 11 residues. The CDR3 bases are TGTGCCAGCAGTGAAGGGGCAGGGCAGTACTTC. As protein: CASSEGAGQYF.

This clone came up a few times. V and J are TRBV20-1 and TRBJ2-6, with 8 bases that match TRBD2. The J segment lost 0 bases and the V segment lost 3 bases, leaving 7 bases of the junction unmatched. This CDR3 contains 17 residues. Germline V gene data show CDR1 as DFQATT and CDR2 as SNEGSKA (reference sequence). For the CDR3, the DNA is TGCAGTGCTAGTTTAGCGGGAATCTACTCTGGGGCCAACGTCCTGACTTTC. It translates to CSASLAGIYSGANVLTF.

V usage is TRBV19 and J usage is TRBJ2-1; D unclear. The V and J ends lost 6 bases and 6 bases respectively, with 15 bases between them. The CDR3 is 14 residues long. CDR1 is LNHDA, CDR2 SQIVND, per germline (reference sequence). The CDR3, as DNA: TGTGCCAGTAGCCTCCAGGCTCCCCTCAATGAGCAGTTCTTC. Translated: CASSLQAPLNEQFF. Full variable domain (remainder filled in from reference TRBV19 and TRBJ2-1): DGGITQSPKYLFRKEGQNVTLSCEQNLNHDAMYWYRQDPGQGLRLIYYSQIVNDFQKGDIAEGYSVSREKKESFPLTVTSAQKNPTAFYLCASSLQAPLNEQFFGPGTRLTVL.

The genes are TRBV7-2 and TRBJ1-6; no clear D gene. Trimming shortened V by 0 bases and J by 0 bases, and 6 bases separated the two germline ends. Germline CDR1 is SGHTA and CDR2 is FQGNSA. The CDR3 consists of 16 residues. CDR3 amino acids: CASSLAVSSYNSPLHF. The CDR3 region has the DNA TGTGCCAGCAGCTTAGCAGTGAGCTCCTATAATTCACCCCTCCACTTT.

The gene calls are TRBV3-1 (or the pseudogene TRBV3-2) and TRBJ1-3, with 7 bases that match TRBD1. The CDR3 sequence is 16 residues long. V was pared by 4 bases and J by 2 bases, with 8 bases of the junction left unmatched. CDR1 and CDR2 (germline): LGHDT, YNNKEL (reference sequence). The CDR3 sequence is CASSPGQARAGNTIYF. DNA for the CDR3: TGTGCCAGCAGCCCTGGACAGGCGCGGGCTGGAAACACCATATATTTT.

This clone has a single count. The chain recombines TRBV19 with TRBJ1-1; D is uncertain. The length of the CDR3 is 14 residues. V lost 7 bases and J 0 bases, leaving 12 bases between the germline ends. Germline V gene data show CDR1 as LNHDA and CDR2 as SQIVND (reference sequence). This CDR3 is CASTPFRLNTEAFF. The DNA for the CDR3 is TGTGCCAGTACCCCGTTCCGTCTGAACACTGAAGCTTTCTTT.